These T cell receptor beta chains were read from a single sample in a study of preoperative IRX-2 immunotherapy in early breast cancer. Using immunoSEQ multiplex PCR, the repertoire was profiled, and TCRdb retains in-frame clones only, with some absent. Of 20,000 to 25,000 clones listed, approximately 95% are singletons. The sequenced sample was tumor tissue, obtained after IRX-2 immunotherapy. Receptor source: a human donor with breast cancer. The CDR3 runs from the conserved cysteine through the conserved F or W. Each record gives: V gene, clone size, D gene, J gene, CDR3 protein, CDR3 DNA. The D gene is left open where the match is weak. Expanded clones get a size class; other rows say once, few or many, or leave the size out.

>TRBV6-5|NA|TRBD1|TRBJ2-1
CASRTGQGPAYEQFF
TGTGCCAGCAGGACGGGACAGGGGCCGGCATATGAGCAGTTCTTC
>TRBV7-2|once|NA|TRBJ1-6
CASSKDSLNSPLHF
TGTGCCAGCAGCAAGGACAGTTTAAATTCACCCCTCCACTTT
>TRBV10-3|NA|NA|TRBJ1-5
CAISDRMRMDQPQHF
TGTGCCATCAGTGATCGCATGCGGATGGATCAGCCCCAGCATTTT
>TRBV7-9|NA|TRBD1|TRBJ2-2
CASSLYLGGLNTGELFF
TGTGCCAGCAGCTTATATCTAGGGGGCTTGAACACCGGGGAGCTGTTTTTT
>TRBV1|NA|NA|TRBJ2-7
CTSSQSEQKTSGRDEQYF
TGCACCAGCAGCCAAAGCGAACAGAAGACTAGCGGGAGAGACGAGCAGTACTTC
>TRBV29-1|NA|NA|TRBJ2-6
CSATDNSGANVLTF
TGCAGCGCCACGGACAACTCTGGGGCCAACGTCCTGACTTTC
>TRBV7-3|NA|NA|TRBJ2-6
CASSSTGSGANVLTF
TGTGCCAGCAGCTCCACAGGGTCTGGGGCCAACGTCCTGACTTTC
>TRBV15|NA|NA|TRBJ1-5
CATSGQYSNQPQHF
TGTGCCACCAGCGGACAATATAGCAATCAGCCCCAGCATTTT
>TRBV27|NA|TRBD2|TRBJ2-7
CASSFGAGDYEQYF
TGTGCCAGCAGTTTTGGAGCGGGAGACTACGAGCAGTACTTC
>TRBV6-6|NA|NA|TRBJ2-3
CASSPDRHTQYF
TGTGCCAGCAGCCCAGACAGACATACGCAGTATTTT
>TRBV19|NA|NA|TRBJ1-1
CASSMVPGWTEAFF
TGTGCCAGTAGTATGGTCCCAGGGTGGACTGAAGCTTTCTTT
>TRBV2|NA|TRBD2|TRBJ2-1
CASSEGWTSGVRWGEQFF
TGTGCCAGCAGTGAAGGATGGACTAGCGGGGTAAGGTGGGGTGAGCAGTTCTTC
>TRBV14|NA|TRBD2|TRBJ2-2
CASSQRLAGLTGELFF
TGTGCCAGCAGCCAAAGGCTAGCGGGGCTCACCGGGGAGCTGTTTTTT